This TCR beta chain was observed in a study of Tregs in tolerant kidney transplant recipients. CD4+CD25+CD127- Tregs, CD4+CD25- non-Tregs, CD4 and CD8 cells were sorted. The protocol was immunoSEQ multiplex PCR, while the TCRdb copy is restricted to in-frame clones and leaves out a portion. Of about 120,000 clones in the sample, about 90% were seen once. Whole-study findings and limits: Biological reproducibility was not directly addressed in this study.

The table lists this clone with a count of one. Its antigen is unidentified. V was clipped by 3 bases and J by 4 bases; unmatched bases: 2. The length of the CDR3 is 15 residues. CDR1 is LGHNA and CDR2 is YNFKEQ in the germline V gene. The clonotype was recovered from a human donor in good health. Sequenced sample: CD4+ T cells from blood. The V call is TRBV4-2, the J call TRBJ1-4; 10 bases map to TRBD1. The CDR3 DNA follows: TGTGCCAGCAGCCAGCGGGACAGGGGTAATGAAAAACTGTTTTTT. Its translation is CASSQRDRGNEKLFF.